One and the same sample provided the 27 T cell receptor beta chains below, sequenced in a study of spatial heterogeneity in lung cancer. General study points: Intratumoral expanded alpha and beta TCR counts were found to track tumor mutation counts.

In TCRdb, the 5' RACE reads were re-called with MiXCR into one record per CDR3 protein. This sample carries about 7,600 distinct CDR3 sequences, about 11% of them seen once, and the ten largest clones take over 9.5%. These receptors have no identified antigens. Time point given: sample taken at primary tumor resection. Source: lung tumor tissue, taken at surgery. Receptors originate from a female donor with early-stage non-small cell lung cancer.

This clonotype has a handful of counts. For the CDR3, the DNA is TGTGCCAGCAGCTTGGCTGAAACTGGGGCCAACGTCCTGACTTTC. Protein: CASSLAETGANVLTF. The chain joins TRBV5-6 to TRBJ2-6, with D uncertain. The length of the CDR3 is 15 residues. From germline, CDR1 is SGHDT and CDR2 YYEEEE. Trimming took off 0 bases at V and 2 bases at J, with 6 bases between the two ends.

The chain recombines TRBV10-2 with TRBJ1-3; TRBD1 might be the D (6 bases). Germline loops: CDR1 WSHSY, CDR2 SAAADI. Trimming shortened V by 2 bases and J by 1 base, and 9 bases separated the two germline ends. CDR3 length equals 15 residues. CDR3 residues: CASSELGGSGNTIYF. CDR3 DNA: TGCGCCAGCAGTGAGCTAGGGGGGTCTGGAAACACCATATATTTT.

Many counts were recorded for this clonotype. The CDR3 protein is CASTAMLGGPLYGYTF. Here the CDR3 DNA reads TGTGCCAGCACCGCAATGTTGGGGGGCCCTCTCTATGGCTACACCTTC. V is TRBV7-2 and J is TRBJ1-2; D is possibly TRBD1 (6 bases). Germline CDR1 is SGHTA and CDR2 is FQGNSA. V dropped 7 bases and J dropped 4 bases, with 22 bases sitting between them. This CDR3 has 16 residues.

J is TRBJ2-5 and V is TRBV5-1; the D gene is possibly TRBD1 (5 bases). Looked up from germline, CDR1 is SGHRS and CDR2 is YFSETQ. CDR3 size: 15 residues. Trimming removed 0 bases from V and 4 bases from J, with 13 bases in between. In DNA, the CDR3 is TGCGCCAGCAGCTTGGAACCTGGGGCCAGAGAGACCCAGTACTTC. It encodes CASSLEPGARETQYF.

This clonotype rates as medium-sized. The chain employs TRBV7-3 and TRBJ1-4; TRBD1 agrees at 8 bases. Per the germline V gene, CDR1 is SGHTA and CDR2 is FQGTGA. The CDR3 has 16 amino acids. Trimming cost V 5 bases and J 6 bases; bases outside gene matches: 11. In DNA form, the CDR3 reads TGTGCCAGCAGCCCACAGGGGGTGGGCTCGTATGAAAAACTGTTTTTT. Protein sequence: CASSPQGVGSYEKLFF.

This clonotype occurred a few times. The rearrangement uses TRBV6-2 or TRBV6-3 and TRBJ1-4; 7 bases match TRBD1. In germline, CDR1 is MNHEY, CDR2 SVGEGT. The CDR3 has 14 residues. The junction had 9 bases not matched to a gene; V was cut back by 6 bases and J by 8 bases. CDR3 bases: TGTGCCAGCAGCGAGCCAGGGGGTGGAGAAAAACTGTTTTTT. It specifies CASSEPGGGEKLFF.

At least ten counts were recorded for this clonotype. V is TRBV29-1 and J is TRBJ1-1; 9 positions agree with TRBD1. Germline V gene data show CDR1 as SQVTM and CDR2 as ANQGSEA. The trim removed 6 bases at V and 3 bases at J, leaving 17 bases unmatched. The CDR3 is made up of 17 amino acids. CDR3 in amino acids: CSVGFPGTGFRYTEAFF. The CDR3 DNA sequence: TGCAGCGTCGGTTTCCCGGGGACAGGGTTTAGGTACACTGAAGCTTTCTTT.

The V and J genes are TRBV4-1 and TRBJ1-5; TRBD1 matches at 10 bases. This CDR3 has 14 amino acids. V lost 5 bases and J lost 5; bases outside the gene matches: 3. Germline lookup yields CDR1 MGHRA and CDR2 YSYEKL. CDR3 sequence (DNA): TGCGCCAGCAGCAGACAGGGGGCCGATCAGCCCCAGCATTTT. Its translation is CASSRQGADQPQHF.

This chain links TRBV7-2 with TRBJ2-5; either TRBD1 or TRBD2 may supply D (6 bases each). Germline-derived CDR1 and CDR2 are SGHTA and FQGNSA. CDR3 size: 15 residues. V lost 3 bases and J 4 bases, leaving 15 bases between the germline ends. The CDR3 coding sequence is TGTGCCAGCAGCTTCGGGGGACAACCAGTAGAGACCCAGTACTTC. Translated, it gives CASSFGGQPVETQYF. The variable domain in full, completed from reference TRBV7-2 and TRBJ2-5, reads GAGVSQSPSNKVTEKGKDVELRCDPISGHTALYWYRQSLGQGLEFLIYFQGNSAPDKSGLPSDRFSAERTGGSVSTLTIQRTQQEDSAVYLCASSFGGQPVETQYFGPGTRLLVL.

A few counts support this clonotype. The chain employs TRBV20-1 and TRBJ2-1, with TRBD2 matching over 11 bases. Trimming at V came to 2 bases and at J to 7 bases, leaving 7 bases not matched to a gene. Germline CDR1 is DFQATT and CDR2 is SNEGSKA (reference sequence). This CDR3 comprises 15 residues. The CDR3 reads CSARSSGGSLNEQFF. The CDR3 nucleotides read TGCAGTGCTAGATCTAGCGGGGGGTCTCTGAATGAGCAGTTCTTC.

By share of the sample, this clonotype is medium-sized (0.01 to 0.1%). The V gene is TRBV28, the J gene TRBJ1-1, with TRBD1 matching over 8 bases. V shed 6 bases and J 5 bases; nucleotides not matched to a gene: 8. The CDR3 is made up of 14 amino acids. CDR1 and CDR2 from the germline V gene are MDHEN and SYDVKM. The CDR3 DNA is TGTGCCAGCAGCCTTGGGACAGGAGGGACTGAAGCTTTCTTT. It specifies CASSLGTGGTEAFF. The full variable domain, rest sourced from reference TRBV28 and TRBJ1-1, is DVKVTQSSRYLVKRTGEKVFLECVQDMDHENMFWYRQDPGLGLRLIYFSYDVKMKEKGDIPEGYSVSREKKERFSLILESASTNQTSMYLCASSLGTGGTEAFFGQGTRLTVV.

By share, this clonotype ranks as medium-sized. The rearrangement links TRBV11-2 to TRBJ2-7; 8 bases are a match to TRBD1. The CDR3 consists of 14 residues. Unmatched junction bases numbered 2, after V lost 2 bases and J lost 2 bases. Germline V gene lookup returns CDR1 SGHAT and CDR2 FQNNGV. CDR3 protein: CASSLTQGAYEQYF. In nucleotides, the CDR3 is TGTGCCAGCAGCTTAACACAGGGGGCCTACGAGCAGTACTTC.

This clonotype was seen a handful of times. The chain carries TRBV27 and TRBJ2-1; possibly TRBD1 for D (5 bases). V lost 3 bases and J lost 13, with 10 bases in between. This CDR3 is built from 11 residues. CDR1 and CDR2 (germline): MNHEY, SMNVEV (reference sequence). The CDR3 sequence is CASSLGQAQFF. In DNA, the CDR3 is TGTGCCAGCAGTTTGGGGCAGGCCCAGTTCTTC.

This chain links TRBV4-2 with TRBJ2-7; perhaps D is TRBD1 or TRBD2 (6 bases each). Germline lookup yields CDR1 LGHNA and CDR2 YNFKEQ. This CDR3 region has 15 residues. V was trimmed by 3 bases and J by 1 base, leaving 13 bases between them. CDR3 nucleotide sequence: TGTGCCAGCAGCCAGGAGCGAGGGGGGTCCTACGAGCAGTACTTC. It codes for CASSQERGGSYEQYF.

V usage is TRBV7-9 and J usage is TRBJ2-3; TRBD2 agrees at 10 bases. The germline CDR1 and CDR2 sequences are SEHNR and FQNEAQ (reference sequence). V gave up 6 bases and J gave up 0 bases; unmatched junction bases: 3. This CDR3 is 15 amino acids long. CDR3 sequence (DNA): TGTGCCAGCAGAGCTAGCGGGGGAAGCACAGATACGCAGTATTTT. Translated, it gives CASRASGGSTDTQYF.

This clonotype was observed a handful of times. The chain's CDR3 is CASSQDDRGDTEAFF. In DNA form, the CDR3 reads TGTGCCAGCAGCCAAGATGACAGGGGTGACACTGAAGCTTTCTTT. The chain couples TRBV3-1 to TRBJ1-1; 8 positions agree with TRBD1. The CDR3 runs 15 residues. CDR1 and CDR2 from the germline V gene are LGHDT and YNNKEL (reference sequence). V gave up 0 bases and J gave up 3 bases; unmatched junction bases: 3.

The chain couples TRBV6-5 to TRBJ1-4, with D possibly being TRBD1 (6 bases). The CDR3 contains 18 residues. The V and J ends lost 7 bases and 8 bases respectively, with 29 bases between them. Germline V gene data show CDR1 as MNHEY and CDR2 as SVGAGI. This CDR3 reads CASKPGQLRGWSGEKLFF. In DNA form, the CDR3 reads TGTGCCAGCAAACCCGGACAGCTGAGAGGTTGGAGCGGCGAAAAACTGTTTTTT.

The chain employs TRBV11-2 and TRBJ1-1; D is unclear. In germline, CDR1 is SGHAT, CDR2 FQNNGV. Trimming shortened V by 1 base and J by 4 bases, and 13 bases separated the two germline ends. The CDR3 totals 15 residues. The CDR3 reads CASSLVSEGGTEAFF. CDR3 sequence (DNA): TGTGCCAGCAGCTTAGTTTCGGAGGGTGGCACTGAAGCTTTCTTT. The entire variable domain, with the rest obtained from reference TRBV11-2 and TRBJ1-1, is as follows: EAGVAQSPRYKIIEKRQSVAFWCNPISGHATLYWYQQILGQGPKLLIQFQNNGVVDDSQLPKDRFSAERLKGVDSTLKIQPAKLEDSAVYLCASSLVSEGGTEAFFGQGTRLTVV.

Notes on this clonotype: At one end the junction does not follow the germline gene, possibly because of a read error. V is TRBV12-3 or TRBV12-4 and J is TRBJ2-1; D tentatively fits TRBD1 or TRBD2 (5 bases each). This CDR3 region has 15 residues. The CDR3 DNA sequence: TGCGCCAGCAGTTTCGGGACCCCTTCCTACAATGAGCAGTTCTTC. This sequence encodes CASSFGTPSYNEQFF.

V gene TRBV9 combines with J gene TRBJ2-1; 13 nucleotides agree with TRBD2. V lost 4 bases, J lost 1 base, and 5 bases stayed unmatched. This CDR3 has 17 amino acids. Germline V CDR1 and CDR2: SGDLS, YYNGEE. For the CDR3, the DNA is TGTGCCAGCAGCCCCGGGACTAGCGGGGCTTCCTACAATGAGCAGTTCTTC. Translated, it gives CASSPGTSGASYNEQFF.

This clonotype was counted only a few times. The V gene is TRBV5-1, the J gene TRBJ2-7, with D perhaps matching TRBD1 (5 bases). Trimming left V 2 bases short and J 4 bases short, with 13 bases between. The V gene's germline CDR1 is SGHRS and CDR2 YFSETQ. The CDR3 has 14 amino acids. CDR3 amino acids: CASSFGHGEYEQYF. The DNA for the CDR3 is TGCGCCAGCAGCTTCGGACACGGAGAGTACGAGCAGTACTTC. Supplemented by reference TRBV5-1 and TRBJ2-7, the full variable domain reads KAGVTQTPRYLIKTRGQQVTLSCSPISGHRSVSWYQQTPGQGLQFLFEYFSETQRNKGNFPGRFSGRQFSNSRSEMNVSTLELGDSALYLCASSFGHGEYEQYFGPGTRLTVT.

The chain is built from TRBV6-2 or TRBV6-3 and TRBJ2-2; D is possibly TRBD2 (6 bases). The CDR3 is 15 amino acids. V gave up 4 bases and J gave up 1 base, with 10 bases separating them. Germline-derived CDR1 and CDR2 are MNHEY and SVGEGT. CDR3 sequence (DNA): TGTGCCAGCAGTTTGCCGGGACTGAACACCGGGGAGCTGTTTTTT. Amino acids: CASSLPGLNTGELFF.

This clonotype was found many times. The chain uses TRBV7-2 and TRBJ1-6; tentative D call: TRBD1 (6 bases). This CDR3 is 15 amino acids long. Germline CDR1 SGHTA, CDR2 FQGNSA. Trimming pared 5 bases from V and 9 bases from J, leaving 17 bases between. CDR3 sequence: CASSPRGGYGSPLHF. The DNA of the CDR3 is TGTGCCAGCAGCCCCAGGGGAGGGTATGGTTCACCCCTCCACTTT. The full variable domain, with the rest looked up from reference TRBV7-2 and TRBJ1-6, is GAGVSQSPSNKVTEKGKDVELRCDPISGHTALYWYRQSLGQGLEFLIYFQGNSAPDKSGLPSDRFSAERTGGSVSTLTIQRTQQEDSAVYLCASSPRGGYGSPLHFGNGTRLTVT.

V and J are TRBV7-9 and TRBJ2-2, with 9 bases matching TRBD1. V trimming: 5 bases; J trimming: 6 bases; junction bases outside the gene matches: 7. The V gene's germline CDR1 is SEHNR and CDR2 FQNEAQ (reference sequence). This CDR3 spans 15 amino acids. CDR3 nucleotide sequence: TGTGCCAGCAGCCCTGGGACAGGGTACGCCGGGGAGCTGTTTTTT. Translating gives CASSPGTGYAGELFF.

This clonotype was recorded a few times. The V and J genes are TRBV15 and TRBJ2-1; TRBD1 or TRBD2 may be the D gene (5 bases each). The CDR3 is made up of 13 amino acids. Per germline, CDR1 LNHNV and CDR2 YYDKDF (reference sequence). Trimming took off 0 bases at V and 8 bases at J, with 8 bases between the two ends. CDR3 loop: CATSRDRDHEQFF. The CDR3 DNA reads TGTGCCACCAGCAGAGACAGGGACCATGAGCAGTTCTTC.

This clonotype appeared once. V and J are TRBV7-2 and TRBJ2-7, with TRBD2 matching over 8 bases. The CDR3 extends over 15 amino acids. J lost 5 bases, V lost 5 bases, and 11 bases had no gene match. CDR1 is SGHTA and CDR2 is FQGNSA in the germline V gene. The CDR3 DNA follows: TGTGCCAGCAGCCAGAGGGCGGGGGGCAGAAACGAGCAGTACTTC. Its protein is CASSQRAGGRNEQYF. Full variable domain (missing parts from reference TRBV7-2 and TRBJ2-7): GAGVSQSPSNKVTEKGKDVELRCDPISGHTALYWYRQSLGQGLEFLIYFQGNSAPDKSGLPSDRFSAERTGGSVSTLTIQRTQQEDSAVYLCASSQRAGGRNEQYFGPGTRLTVT.

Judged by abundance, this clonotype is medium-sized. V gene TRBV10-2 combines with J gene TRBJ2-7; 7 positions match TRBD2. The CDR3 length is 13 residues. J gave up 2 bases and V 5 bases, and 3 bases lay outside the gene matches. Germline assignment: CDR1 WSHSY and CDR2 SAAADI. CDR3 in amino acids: CASSNGGAYEQYF. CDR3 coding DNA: TGCGCCAGCAGTAATGGGGGGGCCTACGAGCAGTACTTC.